Listed here is a single T cell receptor (beta chain). What it binds is not known. V shed 6 bases, J shed 5 bases, and the junction held 7 bases outside the gene matches. Germline V gene sequence: CDR1 DFQATT, CDR2 SNEGSKA (reference sequence). The CDR3 runs to 13 residues. These data originate in a study of early T cells in non-severe SARS-CoV-2 infection. About the research overall: Bulk RNA from unsorted whole blood was sequenced; chains were unpaired. General study findings and limits: VDJdb matches were skewed toward anti-spike CD8 T cell responses.

Individual cDNA molecules each received unique molecular identifiers attached to them. MiXCR, applied by TCRdb to the 5' RACE reads, yields one record per CDR3 protein. The data show tens of thousands of distinct CDR3 sequences, less than 15% seen once. J is TRBJ1-1 and V is TRBV20-1; 9 nucleotides agree with TRBD1. The clonotype originates from an adult who was a healthcare worker with PCR-confirmed SARS-CoV-2 infection or an uninfected control (not recorded which). Sequenced: whole blood. The DNA for the CDR3 is TGCAGTGCACCGGGACAGGGTGGTACTGAAGCTTTCTTT. This sequence encodes CSAPGQGGTEAFF.